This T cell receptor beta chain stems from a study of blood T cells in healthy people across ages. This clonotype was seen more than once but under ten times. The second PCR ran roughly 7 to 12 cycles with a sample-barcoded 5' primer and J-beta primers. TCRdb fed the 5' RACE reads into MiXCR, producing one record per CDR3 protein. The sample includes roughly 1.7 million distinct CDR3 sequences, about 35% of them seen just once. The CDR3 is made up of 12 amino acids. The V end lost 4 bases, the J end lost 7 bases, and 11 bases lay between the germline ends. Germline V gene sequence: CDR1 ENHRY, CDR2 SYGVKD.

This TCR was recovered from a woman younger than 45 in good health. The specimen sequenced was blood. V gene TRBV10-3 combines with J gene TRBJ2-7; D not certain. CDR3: CAISASQQEQYF. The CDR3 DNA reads TGTGCCATCAGTGCCTCCCAGCAAGAGCAGTACTTC.